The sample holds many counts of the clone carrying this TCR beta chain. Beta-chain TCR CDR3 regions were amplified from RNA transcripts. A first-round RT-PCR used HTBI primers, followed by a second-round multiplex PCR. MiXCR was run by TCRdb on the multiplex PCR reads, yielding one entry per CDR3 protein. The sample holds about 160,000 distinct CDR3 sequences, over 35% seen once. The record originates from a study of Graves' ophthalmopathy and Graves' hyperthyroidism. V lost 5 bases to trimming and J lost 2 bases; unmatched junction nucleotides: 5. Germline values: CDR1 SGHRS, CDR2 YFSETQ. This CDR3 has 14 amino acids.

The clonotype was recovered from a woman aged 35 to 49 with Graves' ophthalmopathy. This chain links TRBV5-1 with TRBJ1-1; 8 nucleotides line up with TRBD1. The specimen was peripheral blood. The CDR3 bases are TGCGCCAGCAGGACAGGGGCGCTAAACACTGAAGCTTTCTTT. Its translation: CASRTGALNTEAFF.